This TCR beta chain was sequenced during a study of control samples from healthy donors and cancer patients. The CDR3 is 13 amino acids. CDR1 and CDR2 from the germline V gene are MDHEN and SYDVKM. V lost 3 bases, J lost 6 bases, and 12 bases lay in between. This table comes from immunoSEQ multiplex PCR, and its TCRdb copy is limited to in-frame clones, with some not included. The sample lists about 77,000 clones; 80% to 95% were seen once. The material sequenced was blood. The J gene is TRBJ2-7, the V gene TRBV28; D unclear. This clonotype originated in an older woman in good health. The CDR3 nucleotides are TGTGCCAGCAGTTTGGGCAGGCTGCCCGAGCAGTACTTC. It yields the protein CASSLGRLPEQYF.